A single T cell receptor (beta chain) is shown here with its context. The antigen is not known. Of the isolated RNA, all was reverse transcribed, and so the sequenced material was expressed TCRB transcripts. Sequencing used immunoSEQ multiplex PCR; TCRdb keeps in-frame clones, though not all of them. The repertoire holds 600,000 to 700,000 clones, with around 11% as singletons. The data derive from a study of beta chain features in type 1 diabetes. General observations from the study: High TCR expression in some cells could lead to their over-representation in cDNA sequencing. Patients with type 1 diabetes carried fewer insertions and had more deletions at their VDJ junctions. TCRB CDR3 length was moderately but significantly reduced in all four CD4+ subsets of Type 1 diabetes patients.

The purity of all sorted populations exceeded 95%. V was pared by 8 bases and J by 5 bases, with 12 bases between. Germline V gene data show CDR1 as SGHTA and CDR2 as FQGNSA. The CDR3 spans 12 residues. The sample comprised naive CD4+ T cells from blood. This chain joins TRBV7-2 and TRBJ1-2; D possibly corresponds to TRBD1 (5 bases). This TCR came from a man under 40 with type 1 diabetes. Written as DNA, the CDR3 is TGTGCCAGCGGAGGGGCAGTTTATGGCTACACCTTC. Residues: CASGGAVYGYTF.